These 2 T cell receptor beta chains share one sample of origin, sequenced in a study of shared T cell receptors in the human thymus. Profiled with immunoSEQ multiplex PCR; TCRdb holds only in-frame clones, not every one. Here the sample spans over 350,000 clones, around 95% being singletons. The source material was thymocytes. The receptors originated from a human donor.

The genes are TRBV29-1 and TRBJ2-2, with TRBD2 matching over 7 bases. With V trimmed by 4 bases and J by 5 bases, 10 bases remained unmatched. This CDR3 comprises 15 residues. The germline V gene encodes CDR1 SQVTM and CDR2 ANQGSEA. This CDR3 reads CSVGMGGRRTGELFF. The CDR3 DNA follows: TGCAGCGTTGGAATGGGCGGGAGAAGGACCGGGGAGCTGTTTTTT.

The chain employs TRBV27 and TRBJ2-1; D is unresolved. Germline assignment: CDR1 MNHEY and CDR2 SMNVEV (reference sequence). The CDR3 spans 12 residues. Trimming took off 0 bases at V and 9 bases at J, with 6 bases between the two ends. The CDR3 nucleotides are TGTGCCAGCAGTTTATCGACCGGTGAGCAGTTCTTC. Translating gives CASSLSTGEQFF.